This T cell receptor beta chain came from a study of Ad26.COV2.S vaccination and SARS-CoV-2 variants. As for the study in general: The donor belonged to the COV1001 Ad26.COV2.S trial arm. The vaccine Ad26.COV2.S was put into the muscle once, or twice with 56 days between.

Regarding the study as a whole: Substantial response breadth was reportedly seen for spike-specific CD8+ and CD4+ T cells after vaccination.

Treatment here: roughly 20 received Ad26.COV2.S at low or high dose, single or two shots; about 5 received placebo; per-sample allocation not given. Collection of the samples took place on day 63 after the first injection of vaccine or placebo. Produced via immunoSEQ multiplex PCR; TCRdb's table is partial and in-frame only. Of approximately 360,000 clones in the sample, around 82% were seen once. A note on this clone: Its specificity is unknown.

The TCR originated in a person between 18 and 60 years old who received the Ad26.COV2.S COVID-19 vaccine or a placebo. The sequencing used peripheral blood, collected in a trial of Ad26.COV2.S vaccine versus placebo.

CDR3 region: CASSSLRGAGNIRAETQYF. The DNA for the CDR3 is TGTGCCAGCAGCTCCCTGCGGGGGGCGGGAAACATTCGGGCGGAGACCCAGTACTTC. This chain connects TRBV7-2 to TRBJ2-5; TRBD2 aligns across 8 bases. Germline V gives CDR1 SGHTA, CDR2 FQGNSA. CDR3 length: 19 amino acids. V gave up 4 bases and J gave up 5 bases; unmatched junction bases: 21.